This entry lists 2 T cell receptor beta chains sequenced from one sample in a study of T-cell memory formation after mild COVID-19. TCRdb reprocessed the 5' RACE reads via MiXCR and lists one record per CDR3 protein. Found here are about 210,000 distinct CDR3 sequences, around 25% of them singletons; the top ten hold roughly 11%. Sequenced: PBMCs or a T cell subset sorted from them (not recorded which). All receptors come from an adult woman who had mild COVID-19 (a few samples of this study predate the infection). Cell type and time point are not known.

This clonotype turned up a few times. The CDR3 DNA sequence: TGCGCCAGTAAACCGGGGACTCAAAGCGCAGATACGCAGTATTTT. This encodes CASKPGTQSADTQYF. This chain uses TRBV5-1 with TRBJ2-3; D may be TRBD2 (6 bases). This CDR3 is built from 15 residues. Germline loops: CDR1 SGHRS, CDR2 YFSETQ. Between the trimmed V and J ends, which lost 8 bases and 4 bases, there was a span of 20 bases.

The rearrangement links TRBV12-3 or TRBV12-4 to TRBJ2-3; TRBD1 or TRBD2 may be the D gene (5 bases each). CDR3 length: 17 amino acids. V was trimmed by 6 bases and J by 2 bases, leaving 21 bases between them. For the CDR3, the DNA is TGTGCCAGCAGCCCAAACCCTGGGGACGGGGACACAGATACGCAGTATTTT. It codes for CASSPNPGDGDTDTQYF.